This is a list of T cell receptor beta chains from one sample in a study of T cells expressing NK-cell markers. TCRdb reprocessed the 5' RACE reads and keeps a single row for each CDR3 protein, giving no DNA. The sample holds under 600,000 distinct CDR3 sequences. The sample consisted of blood T cells: a sorted CD56 or NKG2C T cell subset, CD4+ or CD8+ T cells, or bulk PBMC T cells (not recorded which). The source is a woman in her 50s in good health. The CDR3 runs from the conserved cysteine through the conserved F or W.

v_call	j_call	cdr3_length	cdr3_aa
TRBV4-1	TRBJ2-1	13	CASSQEGDYDPFF
TRBV29-1	TRBJ2-1	14	CSVVAGLLVDEQFF
TRBV7-9	TRBJ1-1	15	CASSYPRGASTEAFF
TRBV7-9	TRBJ2-2	15	CASSLVGGPTGELFF
TRBV2	TRBJ2-3	12	CASTSGADTQYF
TRBV12-3/TRBV12-4	TRBJ2-7	17	CASSLGLAGGLNYEQYF
TRBV19	TRBJ2-3	15	CASTPVSGKTDTQYF
TRBV11-3	TRBJ2-5	13	CASSSGSAETQYF
TRBV12-3/TRBV12-4	TRBJ2-1	18	CASSSGLAGVSPYNEQFF
TRBV20-1	TRBJ2-7	15	CSTAGAGGSSYEQYF
TRBV20-1	TRBJ2-2	14	CSARDRVSGSVLFF